This T cell receptor (beta chain) was documented in a study of T cell repertoires in cytomegalovirus infection. Whole-study context: Matching HLA type and CMV infection were both indicated by public TCR beta signatures.

Study-level points and caveats: HLA-C-restricted TCR beta clonotypes specific for CMV led the ex vivo response. The study identified carriers of CMV plus the relevant HLA from cumulative public TCR beta family frequency.

This clonotype was seen ten or more times. Its antigen is not known. This CDR3 comprises 13 residues. Trimming pared 3 bases from V and 6 bases from J, leaving 12 bases between. Germline assignment: CDR1 SEHNR and CDR2 FQNEAQ (reference sequence). TCRdb independently ran MiXCR on the reads; one entry per CDR3 protein. In the table there are 150,000 to 200,000 distinct CDR3 sequences, roughly 14% of which are singletons. The sample was PBMCs. This TCR derives from a human donor in good health (CMV status not recorded). Some clones in this sample may be carry-over from other donors' samples. V usage is TRBV7-9 and J usage is TRBJ2-7; perhaps D is TRBD1 or TRBD2 (5 bases each). In DNA form, the CDR3 reads TGTGCCAGCAGCTTGATCCATGGGGGCGAGCAGTACTTC. This sequence encodes CASSLIHGGEQYF.